This T cell receptor (beta chain) was identified during a study of blood T cell repertoires in COVID-19. Turning to the study itself: Both acute and convalescent COVID-19 samples were obtained from the United States, Italy and Spain. PBMCs, B-cell-depleted T cells, or T cells provided the cDNA or gDNA that made up the material.

TCRdb keeps only in-frame clones here, not all; method: immunoSEQ multiplex PCR. This sample has about 170,000 clones, with 85% to 90% found just once. Sequencing input: peripheral blood. The TCR comes from a man aged 50 to 59 who had recovered from COVID-19.

The CDR3 protein is CASMEDRGRTDTQYF. The CDR3 bases are TGTGCCAGCATGGAGGACAGGGGGCGAACAGATACGCAGTATTTT. The chain couples TRBV7-2 to TRBJ2-3; the match to TRBD1 covers 11 bases. Losses at the gene ends were 7 bases for V and 3 bases for J; bases not matched to a gene: 6. The CDR3 is made up of 15 amino acids. Germline CDR1 is SGHTA and CDR2 is FQGNSA.